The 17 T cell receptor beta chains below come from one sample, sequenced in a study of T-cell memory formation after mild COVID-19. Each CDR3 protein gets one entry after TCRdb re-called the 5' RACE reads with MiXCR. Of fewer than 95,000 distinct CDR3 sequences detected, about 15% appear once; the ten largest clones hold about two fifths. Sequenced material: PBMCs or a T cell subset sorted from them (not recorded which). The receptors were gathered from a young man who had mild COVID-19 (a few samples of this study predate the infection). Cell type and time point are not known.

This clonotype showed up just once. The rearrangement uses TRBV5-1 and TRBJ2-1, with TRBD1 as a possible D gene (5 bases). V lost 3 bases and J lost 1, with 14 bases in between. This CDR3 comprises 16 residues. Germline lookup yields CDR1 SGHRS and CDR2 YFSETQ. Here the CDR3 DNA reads TGCGCCAGCAGCTCCCATCTGACAGAATCCTACAATGAGCAGTTCTTC. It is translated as CASSSHLTESYNEQFF.

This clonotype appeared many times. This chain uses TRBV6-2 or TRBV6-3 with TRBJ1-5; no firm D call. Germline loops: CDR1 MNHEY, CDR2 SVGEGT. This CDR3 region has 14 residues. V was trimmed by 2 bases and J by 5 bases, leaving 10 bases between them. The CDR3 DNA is TGTGCCAGCAGTTACGGAGACCCCCATCAGCCCCAGCATTTT. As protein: CASSYGDPHQPQHF.

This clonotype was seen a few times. The CDR3 loop reads CASSLAPPETQYF. The DNA for the CDR3 is TGTGCCAGCAGTTTAGCCCCGCCCGAGACCCAGTACTTC. The chain links TRBV12-3 or TRBV12-4 to TRBJ2-5; D gene unclear. The CDR3 loop spans 13 amino acids. V gave up 0 bases and J gave up 5 bases, with 7 bases separating them.

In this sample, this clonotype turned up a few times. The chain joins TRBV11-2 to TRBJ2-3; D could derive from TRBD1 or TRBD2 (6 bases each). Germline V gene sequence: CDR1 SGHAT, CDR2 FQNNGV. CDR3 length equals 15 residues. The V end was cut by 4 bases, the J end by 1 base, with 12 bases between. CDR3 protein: CASSSARGGTDTQYF. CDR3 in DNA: TGTGCCAGCAGCTCAGCGAGGGGGGGCACAGATACGCAGTATTTT.

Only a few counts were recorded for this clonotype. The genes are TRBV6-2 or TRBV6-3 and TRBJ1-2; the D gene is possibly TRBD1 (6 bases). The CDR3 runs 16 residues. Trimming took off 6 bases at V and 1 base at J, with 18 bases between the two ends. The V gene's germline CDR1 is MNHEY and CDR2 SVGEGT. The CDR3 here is CASRAGTNYFNYGYTF. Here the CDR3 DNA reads TGTGCCAGCAGGGCCGGGACAAACTACTTTAACTATGGCTACACCTTC.

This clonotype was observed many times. DNA of the CDR3: TGTGCCAGCAGCCCTATGAGGGACACGCAGTATTTT. It codes for CASSPMRDTQYF. This chain links TRBV12-3 or TRBV12-4 with TRBJ2-3, with D perhaps given as TRBD1 or TRBD2 (5 bases each). The CDR3 extends over 12 amino acids. V was shortened by 6 bases and J by 9 bases, with 13 bases between the two germline ends.

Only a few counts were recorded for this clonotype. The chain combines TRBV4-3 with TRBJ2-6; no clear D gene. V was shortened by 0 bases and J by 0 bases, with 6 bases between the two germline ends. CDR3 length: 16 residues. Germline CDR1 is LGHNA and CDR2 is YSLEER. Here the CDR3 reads CASSQEEGSGANVLTF. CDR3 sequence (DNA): TGCGCCAGCAGCCAAGAGGAAGGCTCTGGGGCCAACGTCCTGACTTTC.

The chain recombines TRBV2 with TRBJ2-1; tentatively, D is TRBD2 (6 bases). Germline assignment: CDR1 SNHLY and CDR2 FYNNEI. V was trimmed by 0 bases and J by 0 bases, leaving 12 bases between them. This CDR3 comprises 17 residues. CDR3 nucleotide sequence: TGTGCCAGCAGTGAAGCGAGGTCCGGGAGCTCCTACAATGAGCAGTTCTTC. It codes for CASSEARSGSSYNEQFF.

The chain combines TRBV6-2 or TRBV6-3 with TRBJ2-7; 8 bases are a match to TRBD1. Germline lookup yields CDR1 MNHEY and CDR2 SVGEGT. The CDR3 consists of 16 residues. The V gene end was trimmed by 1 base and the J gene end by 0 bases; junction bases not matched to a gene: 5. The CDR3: CASSYFRTGNSYEQYF. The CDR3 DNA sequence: TGTGCCAGCAGTTACTTCAGGACAGGGAACTCCTACGAGCAGTACTTC.

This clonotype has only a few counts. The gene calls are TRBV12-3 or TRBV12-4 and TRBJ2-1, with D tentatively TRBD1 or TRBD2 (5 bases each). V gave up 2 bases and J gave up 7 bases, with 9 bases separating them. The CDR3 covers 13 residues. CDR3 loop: CASSLLGENEQFF. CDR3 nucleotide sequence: TGTGCCAGCAGTTTACTAGGGGAGAATGAGCAGTTCTTC.

CDR3 in DNA: TGCGCCAGCAGCCAAGATAGGGGATTTAGCAATCAGCCCCAGCATTTT. Its protein is CASSQDRGFSNQPQHF. The chain links TRBV4-3 to TRBJ1-5; the D gene is possibly TRBD1 (5 bases). This CDR3 contains 16 residues. Trimming stripped 0 bases from V and 0 bases from J, with 9 bases between. Germline values: CDR1 LGHNA, CDR2 YSLEER.

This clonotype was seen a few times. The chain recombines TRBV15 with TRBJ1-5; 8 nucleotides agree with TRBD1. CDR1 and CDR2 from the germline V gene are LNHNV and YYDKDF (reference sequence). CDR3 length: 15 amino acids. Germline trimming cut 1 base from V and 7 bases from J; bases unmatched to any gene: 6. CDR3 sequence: CATSRVQGAWQPQHF. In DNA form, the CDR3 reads TGTGCCACCAGCAGAGTTCAGGGGGCCTGGCAGCCCCAGCATTTT.

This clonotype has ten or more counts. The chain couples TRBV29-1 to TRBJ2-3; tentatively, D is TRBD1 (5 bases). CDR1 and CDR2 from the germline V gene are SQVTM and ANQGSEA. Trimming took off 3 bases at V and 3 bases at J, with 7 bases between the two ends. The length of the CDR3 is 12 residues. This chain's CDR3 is CSVDAGTDTQYF. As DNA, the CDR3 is TGCAGCGTTGACGCAGGGACAGATACGCAGTATTTT.

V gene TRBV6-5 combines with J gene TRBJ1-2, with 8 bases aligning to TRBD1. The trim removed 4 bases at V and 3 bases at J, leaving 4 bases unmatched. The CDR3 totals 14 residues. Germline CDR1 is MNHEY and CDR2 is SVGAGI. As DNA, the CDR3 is TGTGCCAGCAGTTGGGACAGGCAAGACTATGGCTACACCTTC. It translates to CASSWDRQDYGYTF.

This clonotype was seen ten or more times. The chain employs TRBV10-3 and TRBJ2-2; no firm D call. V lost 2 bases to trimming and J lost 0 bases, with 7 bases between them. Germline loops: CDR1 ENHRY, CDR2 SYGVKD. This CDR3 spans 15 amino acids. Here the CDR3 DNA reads TGTGCCATCAGTGAGATGACAACGAACACCGGGGAGCTGTTTTTT. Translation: CAISEMTTNTGELFF.

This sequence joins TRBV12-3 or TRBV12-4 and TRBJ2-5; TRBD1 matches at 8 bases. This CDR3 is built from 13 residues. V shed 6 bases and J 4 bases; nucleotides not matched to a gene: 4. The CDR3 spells CASSFDRGETQYF. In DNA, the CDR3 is TGTGCCAGCAGCTTTGACAGGGGAGAGACCCAGTACTTC.

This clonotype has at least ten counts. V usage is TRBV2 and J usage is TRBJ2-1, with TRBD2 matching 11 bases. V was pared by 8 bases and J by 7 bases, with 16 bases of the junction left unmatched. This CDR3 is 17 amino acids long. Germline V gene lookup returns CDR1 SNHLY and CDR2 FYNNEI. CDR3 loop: CASGTPELAGEENEQFF. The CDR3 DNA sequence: TGTGCCAGCGGCACTCCCGAACTAGCGGGGGAAGAGAATGAGCAGTTCTTC.